These T cell receptor beta chains were read from a single sample in a study of blood T cell repertoires in COVID-19. The data were produced by immunoSEQ multiplex PCR, yet TCRdb's version contains in-frame clones alone and is incomplete. The repertoire holds roughly 150,000 clones, with approximately 78% as singletons. The material sequenced was peripheral blood. These receptors originate from an elderly woman with acute or convalescent COVID-19. The CDR3 runs from the conserved cysteine through the conserved F or W. D genes are given only for firm matches. Rows give clone size only sometimes, using once, few, many, or a class for an expanded clone.

>once|TRBJ1-1|TRBD1|TRBV10-3
CATIGQGDTEAFF
TGTGCCACAATAGGACAGGGCGACACTGAAGCTTTCTTT
>NA|TRBJ1-6|NA|TRBV19
CAGPGREDSPLHF
TGTGCCGGTCCCGGACGGGAGGATTCACCCCTCCACTTT
>NA|TRBJ2-2|TRBD2|TRBV3-1/TRBV3-2
CASSQAGGRTGELFF
TGTGCCAGCAGCCAAGCGGGGGGTAGGACCGGGGAGCTGTTTTTT
>NA|TRBJ2-7|TRBD2|TRBV28
CASSLTSGRSLHEQYF
TGTGCCAGCAGTTTGACTAGCGGGAGGTCCCTCCACGAGCAGTACTTC
>NA|TRBJ1-5|TRBD1|TRBV5-1
CASSLDAGQGNQPQHF
TGCGCCAGCAGCTTGGACGCGGGACAGGGCAATCAGCCCCAGCATTTT
>NA|TRBJ2-7|NA|TRBV11-2
CASSYTRQGGYEQYF
TGTGCCAGCAGCTACACCCGACAGGGAGGCTACGAGCAGTACTTC
>many|TRBJ1-2|NA|TRBV5-4
CASSLKMSRGIYGYTF
TGTGCCAGCAGCTTGAAGATGTCACGGGGAATTTATGGCTACACCTTC
>NA|TRBJ2-4|TRBD2|TRBV5-1
CASSLLGLGQNIQYF
TGCGCCAGCAGCTTGTTGGGACTAGGTCAAAACATTCAGTACTTC
>NA|TRBJ1-6|NA|TRBV19
CASSKTGYNSPLHF
TGTGCCAGCTCCAAGACAGGATATAATTCACCCCTCCACTTT
>NA|TRBJ2-1|NA|TRBV19
CASTEVGNEQFF
TGTGCCAGTACCGAAGTCGGCAATGAGCAGTTCTTC
>NA|TRBJ1-6|TRBD1|TRBV19
CASQSPGTGVFSLHF
TGTGCCAGTCAATCTCCCGGGACAGGGGTTTTCTCCCTCCACTTT
>once|TRBJ2-5|TRBD2|TRBV19
CASSWSTGGFKETQYF
TGTGCCAGTAGTTGGTCTACGGGAGGGTTCAAAGAGACCCAGTACTTC
>once|TRBJ1-6|NA|TRBV27
CASSPIMGLYNSPLHF
TGTGCCAGCAGTCCCATTATGGGCTTGTATAATTCACCCCTCCACTTT
>NA|TRBJ1-3|NA|TRBV7-8
CASSLARAGGRGNTIYF
TGTGCCAGCAGCTTAGCACGCGCGGGGGGGCGAGGAAACACCATATATTTT
>NA|TRBJ1-2|TRBD1|TRBV7-9
CASSPGTGEILVYGYTF
TGTGCCAGCAGCCCCGGGACAGGGGAAATTTTAGTCTATGGCTACACCTTC
>few|TRBJ1-4|NA|TRBV6-5
CASRVRVPEGKLFF
TGTGCCAGCAGAGTCCGGGTCCCCGAGGGAAAACTGTTTTTT
>NA|TRBJ1-1|NA|TRBV5-1
CASSFNRDTLNTEAFF
TGCGCCAGCAGCTTTAATCGGGACACCTTGAACACTGAAGCTTTCTTT
>NA|TRBJ2-6|NA|TRBV5-1
CASSLSGSGANVLTF
TGCGCCAGCAGCTTGTCAGGTTCCGGGGCCAACGTCCTGACTTTC
>few|TRBJ1-6|NA|TRBV7-2
CASSLANRYSPLHF
TGTGCCAGCAGCTTAGCGAACAGATATTCACCCCTCCACTTT
>NA|TRBJ1-3|TRBD1|TRBV4-1
CASSQPRQGTGNTIYF
TGCGCCAGCAGCCAGCCGAGACAGGGGACTGGAAACACCATATATTTT
>few|TRBJ2-5|TRBD2|TRBV7-2
CASSIGGASIETQYF
TGTGCCAGCAGCATCGGGGGGGCGAGTATAGAGACCCAGTACTTC
>NA|TRBJ2-5|TRBD2|TRBV5-1
CASSLGPQAGQETQYF
TGCGCCAGCAGCTTGGGTCCCCAAGCGGGGCAGGAGACCCAGTACTTC
>NA|TRBJ1-2|TRBD1|TRBV28
CASTTGVYGYTF
TGTGCCAGCACCACAGGGGTCTATGGCTACACCTTC
>NA|TRBJ1-1|TRBD1|TRBV19
CASRGSLGTEAFF
TGTGCCAGCAGGGGGTCTTTAGGGACTGAAGCTTTCTTT
>NA|TRBJ1-5|TRBD1|TRBV30
CAWSQTGDQPQHF
TGTGCCTGGAGCCAGACAGGGGATCAGCCCCAGCATTTT
>NA|TRBJ2-1|NA|TRBV19
CASTPGYLGLRNEQFF
TGTGCCAGTACCCCCGGGTATCTGGGTCTGAGAAATGAGCAGTTCTTC
>NA|TRBJ2-7|NA|TRBV18
CASSPLFKGEQYF
TGTGCCAGCTCACCTCTTTTCAAGGGGGAGCAGTACTTC
>NA|TRBJ2-1|TRBD2|TRBV11-2
CASSWSSGRGGQFF
TGTGCCAGCAGCTGGTCTAGCGGGAGGGGGGGGCAGTTCTTC
>NA|TRBJ2-7|NA|TRBV6-5
CASSSSTYEQYF
TGTGCCAGCAGTAGCTCAACCTACGAGCAGTACTTC
>NA|TRBJ2-3|TRBD2|TRBV2
CASSEAMAGGFKDTQYF
TGTGCCAGCAGTGAAGCAATGGCGGGAGGGTTCAAAGATACGCAGTATTTT
>NA|TRBJ1-2|NA|TRBV28
CASSLPSRQNPNSPNYGYTF
TGTGCCAGCAGCCTCCCCTCTCGACAAAACCCCAACTCTCCTAACTATGGCTACACCTTC
>NA|TRBJ1-2|NA|TRBV28
CASTTRDYGYTF
TGTGCCAGCACGACCCGGGACTATGGCTACACCTTC